The clone carrying this T cell receptor beta chain was seen a few times. This record belongs to a study of cytomegalovirus exposure and HLA in healthy donors. CDR3 length equals 19 residues. Germline V gene lookup returns CDR1 GTSNPN and CDR2 SVGIG (reference sequence). Losses at the gene ends were 3 bases for V and 0 bases for J; bases not matched to a gene: 14. The PCR used 60 Vbeta and 13 Jbeta primers. Measured with immunoSEQ multiplex PCR; TCRdb has only the in-frame clones, and not every one. The sample holds about 210,000 clones, around four fifths seen once. The sample consisted of PBMCs. The V gene is TRBV30, the J gene TRBJ2-6; 7 nucleotides line up with TRBD1. This receptor was identified in a boy aged 5-17 years in good health and CMV-seronegative. The CDR3 nucleotides read TGTGCCTGGAGGCCCGGAGGCGGACAGGAGAACTCTGGGGCCAACGTCCTGACTTTC. It encodes CAWRPGGGQENSGANVLTF.